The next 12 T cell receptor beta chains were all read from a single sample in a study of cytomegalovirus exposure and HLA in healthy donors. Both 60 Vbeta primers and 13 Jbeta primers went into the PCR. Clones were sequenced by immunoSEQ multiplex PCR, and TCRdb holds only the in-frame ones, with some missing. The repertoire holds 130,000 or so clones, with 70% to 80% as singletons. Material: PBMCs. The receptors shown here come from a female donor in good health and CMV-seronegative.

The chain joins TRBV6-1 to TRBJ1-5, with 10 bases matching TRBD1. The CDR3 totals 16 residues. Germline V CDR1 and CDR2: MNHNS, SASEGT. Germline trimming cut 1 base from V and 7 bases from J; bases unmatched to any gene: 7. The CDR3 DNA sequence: TGTGCCAGCAGTGAAGAGAGCACGACAGGGGGCCAGCCCCAGCATTTT. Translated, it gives CASSEESTTGGQPQHF.

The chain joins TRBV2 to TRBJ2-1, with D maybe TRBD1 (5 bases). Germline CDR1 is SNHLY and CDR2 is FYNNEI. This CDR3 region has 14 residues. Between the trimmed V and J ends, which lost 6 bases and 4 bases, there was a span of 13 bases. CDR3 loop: CASRGRTTYNEQFF. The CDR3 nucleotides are TGTGCCAGCAGGGGCCGGACAACTTACAATGAGCAGTTCTTC.

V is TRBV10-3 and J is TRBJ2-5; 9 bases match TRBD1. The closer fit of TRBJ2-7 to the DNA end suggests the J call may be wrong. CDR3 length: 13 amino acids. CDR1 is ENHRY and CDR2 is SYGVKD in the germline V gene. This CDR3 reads CAIGQGHLYEQYF. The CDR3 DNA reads TGTGCCATCGGACAGGGGCACCTCTACGAGCAGTACTTC.

The CDR3 sequence: CASSQDLLYEQYF. CDR3 nucleotides: TGTGCCAGCAGCCAAGATCTTTTGTACGAGCAGTACTTC. The V and J genes are TRBV14 and TRBJ2-5; no reliable D call. The end of the DNA is better explained by TRBJ2-7, so the J call may be wrong. Germline CDR1 is SGHDN and CDR2 is FVKESK. The length of the CDR3 is 13 residues.

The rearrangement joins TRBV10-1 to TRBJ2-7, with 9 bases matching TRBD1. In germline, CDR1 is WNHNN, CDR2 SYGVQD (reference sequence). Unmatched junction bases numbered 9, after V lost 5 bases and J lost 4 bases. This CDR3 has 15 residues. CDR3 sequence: CASSRPGQGKYEQYF. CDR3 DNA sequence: TGCGCCAGCAGTAGACCGGGACAGGGAAAATACGAGCAGTACTTC.

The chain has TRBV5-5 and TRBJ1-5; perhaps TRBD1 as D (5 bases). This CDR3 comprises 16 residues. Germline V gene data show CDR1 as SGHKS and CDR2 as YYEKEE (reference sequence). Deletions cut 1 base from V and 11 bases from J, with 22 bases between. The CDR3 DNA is TGTGCCAGCAGCTTGAATGTAATCACCCTATTAGGGGCCCAGCATTTT. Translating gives CASSLNVITLLGAQHF.

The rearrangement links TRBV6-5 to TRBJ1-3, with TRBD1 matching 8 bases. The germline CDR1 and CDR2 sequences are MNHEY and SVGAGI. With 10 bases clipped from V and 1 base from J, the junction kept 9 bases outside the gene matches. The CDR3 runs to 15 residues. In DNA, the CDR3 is TGTGCCACCAGAGACAGGGGCGCTTCTGGAAACACCATATATTTT. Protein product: CATRDRGASGNTIYF.

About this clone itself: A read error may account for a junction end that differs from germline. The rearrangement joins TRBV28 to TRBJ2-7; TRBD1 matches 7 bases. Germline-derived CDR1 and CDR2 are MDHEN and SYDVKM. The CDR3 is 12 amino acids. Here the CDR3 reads CASNLQGYEQYF. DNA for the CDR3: TGTGCCAGCAATTTACAGGGGTACGAGCAGTACTTC.

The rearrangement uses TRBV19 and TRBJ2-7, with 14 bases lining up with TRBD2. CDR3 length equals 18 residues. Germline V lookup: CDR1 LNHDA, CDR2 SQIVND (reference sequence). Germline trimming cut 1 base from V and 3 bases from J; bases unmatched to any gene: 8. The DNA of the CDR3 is TGTGCCAGTAGTATAGTGACTAGCGGGAGGGCCCCCCTCTACGAGCAGTACTTC. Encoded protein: CASSIVTSGRAPLYEQYF.

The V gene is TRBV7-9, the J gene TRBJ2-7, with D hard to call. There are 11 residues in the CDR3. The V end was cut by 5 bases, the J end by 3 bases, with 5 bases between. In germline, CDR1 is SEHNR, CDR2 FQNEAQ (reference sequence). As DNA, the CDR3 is TGTGCCAGCAGCCCCGTCTACGAGCAGTACTTC. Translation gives CASSPVYEQYF.

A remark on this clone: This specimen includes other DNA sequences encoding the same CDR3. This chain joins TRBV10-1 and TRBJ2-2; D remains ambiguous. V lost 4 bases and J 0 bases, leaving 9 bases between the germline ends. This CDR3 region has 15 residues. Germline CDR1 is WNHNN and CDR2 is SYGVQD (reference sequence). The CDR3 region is CASSVTATNTGELFF. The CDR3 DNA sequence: TGCGCCAGCAGTGTAACCGCGACGAACACCGGGGAGCTGTTTTTT.

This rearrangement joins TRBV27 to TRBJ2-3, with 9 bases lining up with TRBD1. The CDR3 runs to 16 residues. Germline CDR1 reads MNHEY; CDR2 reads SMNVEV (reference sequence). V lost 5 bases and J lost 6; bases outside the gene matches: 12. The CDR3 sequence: CASSLQGAVIGDTQYF. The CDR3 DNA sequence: TGTGCCAGCAGTCTACAGGGGGCAGTAATCGGCGATACGCAGTATTTT.